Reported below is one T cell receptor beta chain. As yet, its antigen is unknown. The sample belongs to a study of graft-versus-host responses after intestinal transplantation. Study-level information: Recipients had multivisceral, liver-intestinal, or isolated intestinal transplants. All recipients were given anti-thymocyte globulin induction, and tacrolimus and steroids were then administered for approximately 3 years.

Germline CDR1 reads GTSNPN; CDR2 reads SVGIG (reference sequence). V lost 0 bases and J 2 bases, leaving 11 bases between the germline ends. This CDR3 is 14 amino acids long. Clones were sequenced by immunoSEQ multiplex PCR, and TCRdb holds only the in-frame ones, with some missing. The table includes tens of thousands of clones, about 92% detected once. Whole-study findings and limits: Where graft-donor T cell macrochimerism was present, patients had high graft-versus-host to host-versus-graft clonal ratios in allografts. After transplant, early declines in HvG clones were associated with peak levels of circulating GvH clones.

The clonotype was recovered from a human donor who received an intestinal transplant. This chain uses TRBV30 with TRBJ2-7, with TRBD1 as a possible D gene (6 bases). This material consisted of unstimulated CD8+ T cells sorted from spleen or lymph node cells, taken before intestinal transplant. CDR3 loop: CAWSVQDRPYEQYF. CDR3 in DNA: TGTGCCTGGAGTGTACAGGACAGACCCTACGAGCAGTACTTC.